This T cell receptor (beta chain) was sequenced for a study of T cell repertoires in cytomegalovirus infection. The table lists this clonotype with many counts. V was pared by 4 bases and J by 4 bases, with 19 bases between. This CDR3 comprises 16 residues. Each CDR3 protein gets one entry after TCRdb re-called the reads with MiXCR. The sample shows some 150,000 distinct CDR3 sequences, about 6% of them seen only once. The receptor was derived from a human donor in good health (CMV status not recorded). Some clones in this sample may be carry-over from other donors' samples. Sequencing was done on a sample of PBMCs. The genes are TRBV12-3 or TRBV12-4 and TRBJ1-1; D might be TRBD1 (5 bases). The CDR3 coding sequence is TGTGCCAGCAGTTATGGAATGTCACAGGTAGGCACTGAAGCTTTCTTT. Protein sequence: CASSYGMSQVGTEAFF.